This TCR beta chain was found in a study of T cell responses to AZD1222 COVID-19 vaccine (dated by TCRdb to about 2021). The study in broad terms: AZD1222 recipients with second doses at about 4 weeks or about 12 weeks were pooled, because spike-specific TCR depth and breadth did not differ between schedules. A total of under 250 trial participants underwent TCR sequencing, of whom about 200 had received two doses of AZD1222 and approximately 26 had received two doses of the MenACWY control vaccine. Enrollment into the trials was organized by age into subgroups of 18-55, 56-69 and 70-plus years, and those subgroups contained roughly 150, 30 and 60 TCR-sequenced participants, respectively. General findings and caveats noted by the study authors: Conclusions about previously exposed vaccinees were limited because only five to seven AZD1222 recipients were SARS-CoV-2 seropositive at baseline. Participants were mostly white British and included more females than males, and it was suggested by the authors that clonal diversity may have been underestimated. In the small 56-69-year group, the increase in depth fell short of significance, most likely because of low power. Spike-specific TCR breadth and depth rose significantly after two AZD1222 doses compared with day 0 and with MenACWY recipients. Nearly half of unique spike-specific TCRs reportedly recognized epitopes outside regions mutated in the B.1.351 and B.1.1.7 variants. The vaccine-associated CD4 TCRs covered the entire spike protein, and the dominant responses fell in regions 160-218 and 743-854. No day 14 peak-response samples were available, so repertoires were characterized only after the peak T cell response.

The CDR3 contains 15 residues, cysteine and phenylalanine counted. The retained sequence is limited to the CDR3, 45 bases, with the frame set at the first base. CDR1 is given as MNHEY and CDR2 as SMNVEV, both from the germline V gene (reference sequence). V is trimmed back by 7 bases and J by 0 bases, and the junction contains 8 bases that no gene match accounts for. Per the publication, the time point label means: baseline before first vaccination. Vaccinee samples were obtained from the UK trials COV001 and COV002, which included a single-blind randomized controlled phase 2/3 trial of AZD1222 (ChAdOx1 nCoV-19) in healthy adults. For TCRbeta chain sequencing, PBMC samples from trial participants were taken at day 0 and at day 28 after the second dose. The CDR3 regions of human TCRbeta chains were analyzed by immunosequencing. Per the authors' processing: Repertoire TCRs were matched against a reference library of SARS-CoV-2-specific TCRs generated with the MIRA antigen-specificity platform. Breadth meant the fraction of unique TCRs that were SARS-CoV-2-associated, whereas depth meant the fraction of total T cells that were SARS-CoV-2-associated. Using the MIRA data, each spike-specific TCR was mapped to the spike region that the TCR reacts to and placed in a CD4 or CD8 class. Log10-transformed breadth and depth values were compared by one-way ANOVA with Sidak's multiple comparisons tests. TCRdb's version of the immuneACCESS table is confined to in-frame rearrangements and falls short of the full clone set. An unresolved V gene accounts for under half of the shortfall where checked; the remainder is of unknown origin. That table is the source of V, J and clone size, and D and trimming were worked out from the DNA. For this sample the table gives roughly 150,000 clones, of which more than 85% were detected only once. The biggest ten clones account for approximately 5% of the sample.

This clone was recorded a few times. Its antigen specificity is not known. There are no base qualities to consult, and no much larger clone falls within one base. The rearranged chain carries TRBV27 and TRBJ1-2, and 7 bases in between align with TRBD1. The source was peripheral blood, collected on day 0 of AZD1222 vaccination. This clonotype was sampled from an adult in good health. The DNA sequence follows: TGTGCCAGCACCCCCGGGACAGCTGCTAACTATGGCTACACCTTC. Translated, it reads CASTPGTAANYGYTF.